One and the same sample provided the 21 T cell receptor beta chains below, sequenced in a study of blood T cell repertoires in COVID-19. The table came from immunoSEQ multiplex PCR; TCRdb's copy has only in-frame clones and leaves some out. The sample includes roughly 80,000 clones, around 81% of them seen just once. The sequencing input was peripheral blood. These receptors came from a human donor in a cohort sampled during active COVID-19.

The rearrangement joins TRBV5-1 to TRBJ1-1, with 7 bases aligning to TRBD1. Germline assignment: CDR1 SGHRS and CDR2 YFSETQ. V trimming: 6 bases; J trimming: 1 base; junction bases outside the gene matches: 12. This CDR3 contains 16 residues. The CDR3 loop is CASNLKGQVANTEAFF. CDR3 in DNA: TGCGCCAGCAATCTAAAAGGACAGGTCGCGAACACTGAAGCTTTCTTT.

This chain uses TRBV7-9 with TRBJ2-1, with a possible D match to TRBD1 (5 bases). This CDR3 region has 16 residues. CDR1 is SEHNR and CDR2 is FQNEAQ in the germline V gene (reference sequence). V was trimmed by 5 bases and J by 5 bases, leaving 19 bases between them. CDR3 sequence reads: CASSPKGLRGNNEQFF. The CDR3 DNA sequence: TGTGCCAGCAGCCCCAAGGGGTTAAGGGGCAACAATGAGCAGTTCTTC. The whole variable domain, remainder taken from reference TRBV7-9 and TRBJ2-1, is DTGVSQNPRHKITKRGQNVTFRCDPISEHNRLYWYRQTLGQGPEFLTYFQNEAQLEKSRLLSDRFSAERPKGSFSTLEIQRTEQGDSAMYLCASSPKGLRGNNEQFFGPGTRLTVL.

The chain couples TRBV5-8 to TRBJ2-2; TRBD1 might be the D (6 bases). Germline V lookup: CDR1 SGHTS, CDR2 YDEGEE. The CDR3 runs 11 residues. V was trimmed by 4 bases and J by 12 bases, leaving 10 bases between them. CDR3 in DNA: TGTGCCAGCAGCAAAGACAGGCAGCTGTTTTTT. The encoded protein is CASSKDRQLFF.

The rearrangement uses TRBV2 and TRBJ1-3; TRBD1 matches 10 bases. Looked up from germline, CDR1 is SNHLY and CDR2 is FYNNEI. J gave up 3 bases and V 4 bases, and 3 bases lay outside the gene matches. The CDR3 covers 15 residues. CDR3 coding DNA: TGTGCCAGCAGTGGGGACAGGGGATTTGGAAACACCATATATTTT. Its translation is CASSGDRGFGNTIYF.

In nucleotides, the CDR3 is TGTGCCAGCAGCCAGTCGTGGCTTATGGAAGCTTTCTTT. Encoded protein: CASSQSWLMEAFF. The rearrangement links TRBV14 to TRBJ1-1; no clear D gene. Germline V lookup: CDR1 SGHDN, CDR2 FVKESK. The V and J ends lost 3 bases and 8 bases respectively, with 13 bases between them. The CDR3 runs 13 residues.

The V call is TRBV11-3, the J call TRBJ2-5; a possible D gene is TRBD1 (5 bases). Germline V gene data show CDR1 as SGHNT and CDR2 as YENEEA. This CDR3 comprises 14 residues. Trimming took off 7 bases at V and 7 bases at J, with 19 bases between the two ends. CDR3 nucleotide sequence: TGTGCCAGCACCCTTGGGGCTAGTTCAGGGACCCAGTACTTC. Its translation is CASTLGASSGTQYF.

V and J are TRBV9 and TRBJ2-7; no clear D gene. V was clipped by 0 bases and J by 2 bases, with 9 bases between them. CDR1 and CDR2 (germline): SGDLS, YYNGEE. CDR3 size: 14 residues. The chain's CDR3 is CASSVGPETYEQYF. DNA of the CDR3: TGTGCCAGCAGCGTAGGCCCAGAAACCTACGAGCAGTACTTC.

CDR3 sequence (DNA): TGCGCCAGCAGCTTGGCGGGGGAGGGCACCGGGGAGCTGTTTTTT. Encoded protein: CASSLAGEGTGELFF. The chain links TRBV5-1 to TRBJ2-2, with 7 bases aligning to TRBD2. Trimming took 0 bases from V and 4 from J; bases not matched to a gene: 3. The germline gives CDR1 SGHRS, CDR2 YFSETQ. The CDR3 contains 15 residues.

This clone was seen once. J is TRBJ2-1 and V is TRBV6-1, with D possibly TRBD1 on 6 matching bases. Between the trimmed V and J ends, which lost 0 bases and 9 bases, there was a span of 18 bases. This CDR3 spans 16 amino acids. CDR1 MNHNS and CDR2 SASEGT come from the germline V gene. The CDR3 nucleotides read TGTGCCAGCAGTGAAGCCCGATCTCCGACCAGGGGTGAGCAGTTCTTC. Residues: CASSEARSPTRGEQFF.

The J gene is TRBJ2-1, the V gene TRBV3-1 (or the pseudogene TRBV3-2); 11 bases are shared with TRBD2. The V gene's germline CDR1 is LGHDT and CDR2 YNNKEL (reference sequence). There are 19 residues in the CDR3. With 1 base clipped from V and 9 bases from J, the junction kept 17 bases outside the gene matches. CDR3 DNA: TGTGCCAGCAGCCAAGGTGTTAGCGGGGGGGCTTCCCTCCTGCGTGAGCAGTTCTTC. This gives the protein CASSQGVSGGASLLREQFF.

The rearrangement joins TRBV5-6 to TRBJ1-3; 8 bases map to TRBD1. Germline CDR1 is SGHDT and CDR2 is YYEEEE. Unmatched junction bases numbered 1, after V lost 2 bases and J lost 0 bases. The CDR3 totals 15 residues. CDR3 loop: CASSFTGGSGNTIYF. CDR3 in DNA: TGTGCCAGCAGCTTTACAGGGGGCTCTGGAAACACCATATATTTT.

A word on this clone: At the DNA level, this CDR3 is encoded by other sequences in the same sample as well. The chain combines TRBV28 with TRBJ1-2, with a tentative D call TRBD1 (5 bases). CDR1 is MDHEN, CDR2 SYDVKM, per germline. This CDR3 spans 12 amino acids. Trimming removed 5 bases at V and 4 bases at J, with 8 bases between. The DNA of the CDR3 is TGTGCCAGCAGTCCCGGGGGCTATGGCTACACCTTC. It codes for CASSPGGYGYTF.

The chain has TRBV4-1 and TRBJ2-1, with a tentative D call TRBD1 (6 bases). CDR1 MGHRA and CDR2 YSYEKL come from the germline V gene. The CDR3 runs to 13 residues. With 5 bases removed from V and 9 bases from J, the gap between germline ends came to 14 bases. The CDR3 DNA reads as TGCGCCAGCAGCTCGACAGGCGTGAGTGAGCAGTTCTTC. Its protein is CASSSTGVSEQFF.

The rearrangement joins TRBV29-1 to TRBJ1-3; 8 bases map to TRBD1. CDR1 and CDR2 from the germline V gene are SQVTM and ANQGSEA. J was trimmed by 2 bases and V by 7 bases; bases with no gene match: 7. There are 14 residues in the CDR3. CDR3 region: CSGIGQGPGNTIYF. Written as DNA, the CDR3 is TGCAGCGGAATAGGACAGGGTCCTGGAAACACCATATATTTT.

The CDR3 coding sequence is TGTGCCAGCAGTCCCCTATCAGGGCTTGGCTACACCTTC. Protein sequence: CASSPLSGLGYTF. The gene calls are TRBV28 and TRBJ1-2, with D possibly TRBD1 on 5 matching bases. Deletions cut 5 bases from V and 7 bases from J, with 14 bases between. The CDR3 totals 13 residues. Germline CDR1 and CDR2: MDHEN and SYDVKM.

This chain links TRBV3-1 (or the pseudogene TRBV3-2) with TRBJ1-2; D may be TRBD1 (5 bases). V lost 4 bases and J 2 bases, leaving 17 bases between the germline ends. CDR1 is LGHDT and CDR2 is YNNKEL in the germline V gene (reference sequence). The CDR3 has 16 residues. The CDR3 DNA follows: TGTGCCAGCAGCCCCCGATGGGGGAGGGAGAACTATGGCTACACCTTC. Translated: CASSPRWGRENYGYTF.

The chain couples TRBV15 to TRBJ2-2, with TRBD1 matching 9 bases. CDR1 and CDR2 from the germline V gene are LNHNV and YYDKDF (reference sequence). The CDR3 covers 15 residues. Trimming at V came to 0 bases and at J to 6 bases, leaving 2 bases not matched to a gene. CDR3 sequence (DNA): TGTGCCACCAGCAGAGAGAGACAGGGGGCCGGGGAGCTGTTTTTT. Protein sequence: CATSRERQGAGELFF.

The chain recombines TRBV5-1 with TRBJ1-1; 7 bases map to TRBD1. CDR1 and CDR2 (germline): SGHRS, YFSETQ. The CDR3 length is 14 residues. V lost 7 bases and J lost 4; bases outside the gene matches: 10. The CDR3 DNA reads TGCGCCAGCGGTCAGGGGACAGCGGGCACTGAAGCTTTCTTT. It specifies CASGQGTAGTEAFF.

This rearrangement joins TRBV19 to TRBJ2-1; 8 bases agree with TRBD2. J lost 4 bases, V lost 5 bases, and 7 bases had no gene match. The CDR3 loop spans 15 amino acids. Germline values: CDR1 LNHDA, CDR2 SQIVND (reference sequence). The chain's CDR3 is CASSATGGPYNEQFF. As DNA, the CDR3 is TGTGCCAGTAGTGCGACGGGGGGGCCTTACAATGAGCAGTTCTTC. Together with reference TRBV19 and TRBJ2-1, the CDR3 gives the full variable domain: DGGITQSPKYLFRKEGQNVTLSCEQNLNHDAMYWYRQDPGQGLRLIYYSQIVNDFQKGDIAEGYSVSREKKESFPLTVTSAQKNPTAFYLCASSATGGPYNEQFFGPGTRLTVL.

This chain joins TRBV7-9 and TRBJ2-1, with D tentatively TRBD2 (6 bases). V was trimmed by 6 bases and J by 3 bases, leaving 15 bases between them. The germline CDR1 and CDR2 sequences are SEHNR and FQNEAQ (reference sequence). The length of the CDR3 is 15 residues. Here the CDR3 DNA reads TGTGCCAGCAGGTTTTTCGGGACTCGCTACAATGAGCAGTTCTTC. Protein: CASRFFGTRYNEQFF. Drawing the rest from reference TRBV7-9 and TRBJ2-1, the complete variable domain is DTGVSQNPRHKITKRGQNVTFRCDPISEHNRLYWYRQTLGQGPEFLTYFQNEAQLEKSRLLSDRFSAERPKGSFSTLEIQRTEQGDSAMYLCASRFFGTRYNEQFFGPGTRLTVL.

The genes are TRBV18 and TRBJ1-1, with 8 bases matching TRBD1. Germline V gene data show CDR1 as KGHSH and CDR2 as LQKENI. V shed 6 bases and J 3 bases; nucleotides not matched to a gene: 6. This CDR3 is built from 14 residues. The CDR3 is CASSSRGQDTEAFF. The DNA of the CDR3 is TGTGCCAGCTCGAGCAGGGGGCAGGACACTGAAGCTTTCTTT.